The rows below give T cell receptor beta chains drawn from one sample of a study of T cells expressing NK-cell markers. For each CDR3 protein, TCRdb gives one entry from its re-call of the 5' RACE reads, without DNA. Recorded for this sample: 250,000 to 300,000 distinct CDR3 sequences. The sequenced material came from blood T cells: a sorted CD56 or NKG2C T cell subset, CD4+ or CD8+ T cells, or bulk PBMC T cells (not recorded which). These receptors all stem from a young man in good health. Each CDR3 is given with its conserved first and last residue.

j_call v_call cdr3_aa
TRBJ2-1 TRBV5-1 CASSLPQGSSYNEQFF
TRBJ2-1 TRBV5-1 CASSLAALSSYNEQFF
TRBJ2-2 TRBV29-1 CSVVGRLTGELFF
TRBJ1-1 TRBV7-2 CASSSPRGEAFF
TRBJ2-5 TRBV24-1 CATSRLASETQYF
TRBJ2-2 TRBV11-2 CASSRITGTGELFF
TRBJ1-5 TRBV3-1 CASSPTLGGVSNQPQHF
TRBJ1-5 TRBV6-2/TRBV6-3 CASSTSGGDQPQHF
TRBJ1-1 TRBV7-8 CASSAGTDRATEAFF
TRBJ2-1 TRBV5-1 CASSLAKETLLYNEQFF
TRBJ2-2 TRBV20-1 CSASAASGNTGELFF
TRBJ2-1 TRBV11-3 CASSLQGSNEQFF
TRBJ2-5 TRBV5-1 CASSTSSGTGETQYF
TRBJ2-1 TRBV5-1 CASSLTGVGNEQFF
TRBJ2-3 TRBV6-1 CASQKGLITDTQYF
TRBJ1-2 TRBV6-5 CASRPGRGANYGYTF
TRBJ2-1 TRBV5-1 CASSLFNGNEQFF
TRBJ2-5 TRBV19 CASSSAGWYQETQYF
TRBJ2-7 TRBV12-3/TRBV12-4 CASSLFQAGGRHEQYF
TRBJ2-1 TRBV6-5 CASSYKSGHNNEQFF
TRBJ2-3 TRBV24-1 CATSDEPGLAGGRQYF
TRBJ2-3 TRBV5-1 CASSRRSGEDTQYF
TRBJ2-3 TRBV28 CALGQGPTDTQYF
TRBJ2-5 TRBV9 CASSVGDSGSAHETQYF
TRBJ2-7 TRBV6-6 CASSTGTAHEQYF
TRBJ2-7 TRBV20-1 CSAERTGSYEQYF
TRBJ2-7 TRBV4-3 CASSQEGGIPEQYF
TRBJ1-4 TRBV7-9 CASSPGQNEKLFF
TRBJ1-6 TRBV25-1 CASSLGSVGSPLHF
TRBJ1-3 TRBV20-1 CSARDQHSGNTIYF
TRBJ1-2 TRBV30 CAWSVGARVNYGYTF
TRBJ2-1 TRBV9 CASSPQTGSNEQFF